This T cell receptor beta chain comes out of a study of shared clonotypes between healthy human individuals. Profiling relied on immunoSEQ multiplex PCR, and the TCRdb table lists in-frame clones only, not all of them. The sample records 2,500,000 or so clones, approximately 94% being singletons. Study donors comprised healthy, HIV-negative adults devoid of recent acute infection or vaccination. V lost 5 bases, J lost 0 bases, and 8 bases lay in between. Looked up from germline, CDR1 is SGHDN and CDR2 is FVKESK. CDR3 length: 13 residues. This clonotype originated in a man aged 18 to 30 in good health. The sample consisted of naive CD4+ T cells sorted from blood. The subset here: CD45RA+ positively selected. The chain uses TRBV14 and TRBJ2-7; D is undetermined. The CDR3 DNA reads as TGTGCCAGCAGCTTTCGCCCCTCCTACGAGCAGTACTTC. Residues: CASSFRPSYEQYF.